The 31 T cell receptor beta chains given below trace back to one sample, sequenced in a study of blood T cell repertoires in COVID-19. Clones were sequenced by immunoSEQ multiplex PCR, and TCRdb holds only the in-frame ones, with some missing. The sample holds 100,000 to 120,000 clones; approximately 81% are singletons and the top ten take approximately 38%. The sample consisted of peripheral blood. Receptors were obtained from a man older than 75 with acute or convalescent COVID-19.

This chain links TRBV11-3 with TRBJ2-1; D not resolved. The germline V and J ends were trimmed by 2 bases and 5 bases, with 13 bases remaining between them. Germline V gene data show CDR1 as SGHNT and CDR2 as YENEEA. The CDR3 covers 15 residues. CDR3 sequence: CASSLSPTPNNEQFF. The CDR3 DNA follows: TGTGCCAGCAGCTTAAGTCCTACCCCCAACAATGAGCAGTTCTTC.

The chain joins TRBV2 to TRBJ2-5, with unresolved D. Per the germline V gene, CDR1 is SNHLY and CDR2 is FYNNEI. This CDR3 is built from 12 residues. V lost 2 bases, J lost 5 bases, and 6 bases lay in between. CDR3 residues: CASSELGETQYF. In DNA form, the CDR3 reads TGTGCCAGCAGTGAATTGGGCGAGACCCAGTACTTC.

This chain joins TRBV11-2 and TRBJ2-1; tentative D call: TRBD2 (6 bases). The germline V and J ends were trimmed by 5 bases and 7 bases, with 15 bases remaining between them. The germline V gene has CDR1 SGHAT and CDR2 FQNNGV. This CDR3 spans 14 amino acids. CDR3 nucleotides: TGTGCCAGCAGCCCTACTGGGGGAGGAAATGAGCAGTTCTTC. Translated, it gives CASSPTGGGNEQFF.

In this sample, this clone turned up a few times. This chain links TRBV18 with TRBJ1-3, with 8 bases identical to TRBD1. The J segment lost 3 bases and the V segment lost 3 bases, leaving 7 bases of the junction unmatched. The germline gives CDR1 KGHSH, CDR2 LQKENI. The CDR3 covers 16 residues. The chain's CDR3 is CASSPRQGSGGNTIYF. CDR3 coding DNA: TGTGCCAGCTCACCCCGACAGGGGTCCGGTGGAAACACCATATATTTT.

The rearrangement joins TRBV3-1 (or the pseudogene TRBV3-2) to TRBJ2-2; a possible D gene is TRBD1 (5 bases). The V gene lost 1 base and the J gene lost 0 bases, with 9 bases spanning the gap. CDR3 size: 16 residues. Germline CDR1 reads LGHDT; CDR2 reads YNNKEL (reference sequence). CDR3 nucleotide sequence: TGTGCCAGCAGCCAAGCTTCAGGGTCGAACACCGGGGAGCTGTTTTTT. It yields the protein CASSQASGSNTGELFF.

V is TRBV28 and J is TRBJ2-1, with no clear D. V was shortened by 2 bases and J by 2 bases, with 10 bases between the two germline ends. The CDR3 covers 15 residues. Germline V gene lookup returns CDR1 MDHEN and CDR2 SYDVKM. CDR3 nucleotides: TGTGCCAGCAGTTTACTCTCTGGGCCCTACAATGAGCAGTTCTTC. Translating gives CASSLLSGPYNEQFF.

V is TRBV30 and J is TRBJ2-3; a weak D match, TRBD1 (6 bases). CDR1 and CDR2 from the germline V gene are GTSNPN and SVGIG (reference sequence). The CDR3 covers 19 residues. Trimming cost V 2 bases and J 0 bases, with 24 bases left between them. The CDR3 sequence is CAWSPTTGKGPRSTDTQYF. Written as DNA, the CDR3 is TGTGCCTGGAGTCCAACCACAGGGAAAGGCCCGCGGAGCACAGATACGCAGTATTTT.

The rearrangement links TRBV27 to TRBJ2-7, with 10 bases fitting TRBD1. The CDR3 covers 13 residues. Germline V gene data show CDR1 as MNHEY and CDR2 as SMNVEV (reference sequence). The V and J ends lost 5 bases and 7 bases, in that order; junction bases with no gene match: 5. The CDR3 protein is CASSNDRGREQYF. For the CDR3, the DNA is TGTGCCAGCAGTAATGACAGGGGGCGAGAGCAGTACTTC.

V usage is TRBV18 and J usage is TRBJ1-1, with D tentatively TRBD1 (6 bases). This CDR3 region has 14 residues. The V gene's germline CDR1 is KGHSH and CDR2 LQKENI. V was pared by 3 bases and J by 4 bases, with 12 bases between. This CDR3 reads CASSPQGLGTEAFF. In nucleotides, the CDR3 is TGTGCCAGCTCACCTCAGGGGTTAGGCACTGAAGCTTTCTTT.

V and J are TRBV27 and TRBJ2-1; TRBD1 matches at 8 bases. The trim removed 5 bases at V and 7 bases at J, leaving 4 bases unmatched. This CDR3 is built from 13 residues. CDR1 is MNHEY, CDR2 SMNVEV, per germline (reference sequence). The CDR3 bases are TGTGCCAGCAGTCCCCGGGACAGGAATGAGCAGTTCTTC. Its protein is CASSPRDRNEQFF.

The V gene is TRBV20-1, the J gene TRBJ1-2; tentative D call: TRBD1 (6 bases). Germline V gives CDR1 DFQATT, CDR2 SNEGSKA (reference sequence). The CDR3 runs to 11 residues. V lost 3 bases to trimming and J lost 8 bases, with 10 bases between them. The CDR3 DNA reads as TGCAGTGCTAGGGCGGGGGCCGGCTACACCTTC. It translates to CSARAGAGYTF.

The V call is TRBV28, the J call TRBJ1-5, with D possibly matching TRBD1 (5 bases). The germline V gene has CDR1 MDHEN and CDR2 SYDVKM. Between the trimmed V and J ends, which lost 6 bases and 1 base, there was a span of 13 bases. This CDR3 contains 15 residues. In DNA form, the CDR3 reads TGTGCCAGCAGGTCAGGGCCCCCAAGCAATCAGCCCCAGCATTTT. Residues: CASRSGPPSNQPQHF.

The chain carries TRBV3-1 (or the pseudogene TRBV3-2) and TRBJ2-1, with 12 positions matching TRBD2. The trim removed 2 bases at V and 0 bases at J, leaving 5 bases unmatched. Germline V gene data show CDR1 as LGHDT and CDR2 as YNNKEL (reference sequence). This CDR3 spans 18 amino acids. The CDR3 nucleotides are TGTGCCAGCAGCCAAACCGGACTAGCGGGAAACTCCTACAATGAGCAGTTCTTC. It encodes CASSQTGLAGNSYNEQFF.

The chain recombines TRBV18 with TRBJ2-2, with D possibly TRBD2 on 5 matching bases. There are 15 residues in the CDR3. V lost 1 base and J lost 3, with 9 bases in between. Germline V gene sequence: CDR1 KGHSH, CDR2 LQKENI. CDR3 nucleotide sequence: TGTGCCAGCTCACCACGGACTTTGGACACCGGGGAGCTGTTTTTT. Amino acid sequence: CASSPRTLDTGELFF. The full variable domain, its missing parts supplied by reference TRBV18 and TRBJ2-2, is NAGVMQNPRHLVRRRGQEARLRCSPMKGHSHVYWYRQLPEEGLKFMVYLQKENIIDESGMPKERFSAEFPKEGPSILRIQQVVRGDSAAYFCASSPRTLDTGELFFGEGSRLTVL.

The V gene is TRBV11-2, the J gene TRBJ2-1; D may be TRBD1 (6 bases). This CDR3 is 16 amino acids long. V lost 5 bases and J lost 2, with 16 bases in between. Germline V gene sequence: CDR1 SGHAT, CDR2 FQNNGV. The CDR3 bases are TGTGCCAGCAGCACACTTAGGGCAGGGGCCTACAATGAGCAGTTCTTC. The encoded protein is CASSTLRAGAYNEQFF.

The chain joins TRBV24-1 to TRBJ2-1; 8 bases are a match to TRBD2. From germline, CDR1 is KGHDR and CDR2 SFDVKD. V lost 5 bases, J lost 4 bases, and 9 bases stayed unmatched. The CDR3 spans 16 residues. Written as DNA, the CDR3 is TGTGCCACCAGTGGTAGTGAAGCGGGAGAATACAATGAGCAGTTCTTC. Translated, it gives CATSGSEAGEYNEQFF.

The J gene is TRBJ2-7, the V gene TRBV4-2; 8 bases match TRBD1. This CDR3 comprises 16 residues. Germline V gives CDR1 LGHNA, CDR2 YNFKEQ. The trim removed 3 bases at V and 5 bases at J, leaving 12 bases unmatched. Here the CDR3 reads CASSQGLFAQGDEQYF. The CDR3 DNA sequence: TGTGCCAGCAGCCAGGGTCTCTTTGCACAGGGGGACGAGCAGTACTTC.

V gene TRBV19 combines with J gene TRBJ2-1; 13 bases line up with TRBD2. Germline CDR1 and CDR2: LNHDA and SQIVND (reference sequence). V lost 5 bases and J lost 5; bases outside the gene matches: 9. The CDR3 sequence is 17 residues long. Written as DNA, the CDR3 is TGTGCCAGTAGTGAGGCCCCGGGACTAGCGGGAAACAATGAGCAGTTCTTC. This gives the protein CASSEAPGLAGNNEQFF. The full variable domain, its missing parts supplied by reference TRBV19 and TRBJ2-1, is DGGITQSPKYLFRKEGQNVTLSCEQNLNHDAMYWYRQDPGQGLRLIYYSQIVNDFQKGDIAEGYSVSREKKESFPLTVTSAQKNPTAFYLCASSEAPGLAGNNEQFFGPGTRLTVL.

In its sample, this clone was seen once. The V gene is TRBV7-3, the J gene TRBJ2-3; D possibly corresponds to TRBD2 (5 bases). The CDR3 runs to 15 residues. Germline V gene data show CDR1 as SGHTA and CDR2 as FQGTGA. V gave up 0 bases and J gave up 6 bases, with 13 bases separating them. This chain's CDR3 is CASSLTLGSWDTQYF. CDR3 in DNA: TGTGCCAGCAGCTTAACATTGGGGAGTTGGGATACGCAGTATTTT.

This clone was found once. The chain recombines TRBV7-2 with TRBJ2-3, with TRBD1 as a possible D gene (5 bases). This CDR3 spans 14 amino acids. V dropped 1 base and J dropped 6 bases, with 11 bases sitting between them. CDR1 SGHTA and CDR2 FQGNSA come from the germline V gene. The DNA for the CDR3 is TGTGCCAGCAGCTTAGGTGCAGGGTCGGATACGCAGTATTTT. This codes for CASSLGAGSDTQYF.

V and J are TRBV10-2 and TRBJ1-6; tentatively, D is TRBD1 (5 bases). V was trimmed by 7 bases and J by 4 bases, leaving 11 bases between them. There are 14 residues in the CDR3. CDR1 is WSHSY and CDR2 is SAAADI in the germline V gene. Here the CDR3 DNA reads TGCGCCAGCAAGGGAACAGGTTATAATTCACCCCTCCACTTT. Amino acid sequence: CASKGTGYNSPLHF.

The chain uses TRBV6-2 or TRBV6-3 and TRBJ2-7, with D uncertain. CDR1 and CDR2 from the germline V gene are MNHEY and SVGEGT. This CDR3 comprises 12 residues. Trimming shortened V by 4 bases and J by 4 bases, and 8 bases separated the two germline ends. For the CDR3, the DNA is TGTGCCAGCAGTTCGGTTAAGTACGAGCAGTACTTC. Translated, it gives CASSSVKYEQYF.

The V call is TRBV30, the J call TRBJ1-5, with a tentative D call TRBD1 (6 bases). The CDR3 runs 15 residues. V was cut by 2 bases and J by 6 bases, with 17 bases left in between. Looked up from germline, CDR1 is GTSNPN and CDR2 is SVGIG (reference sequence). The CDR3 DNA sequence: TGTGCCTGGAGTCCGAAATACAGGGTCGGTCAGCCCCAGCATTTT. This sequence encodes CAWSPKYRVGQPQHF.

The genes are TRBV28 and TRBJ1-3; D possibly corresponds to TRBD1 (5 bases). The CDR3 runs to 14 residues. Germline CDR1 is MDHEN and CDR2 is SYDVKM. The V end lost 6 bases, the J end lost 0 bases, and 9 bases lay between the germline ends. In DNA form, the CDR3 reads TGTGCCAGCAGGACAGCTTTCTCTGGAAACACCATATATTTT. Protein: CASRTAFSGNTIYF.

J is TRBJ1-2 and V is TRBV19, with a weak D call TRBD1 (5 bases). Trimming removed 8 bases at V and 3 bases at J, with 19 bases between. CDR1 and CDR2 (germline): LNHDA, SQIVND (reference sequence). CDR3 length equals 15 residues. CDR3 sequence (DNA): TGTGCCAGTCACTCCGGCGGGGGAGGAGACTATGGCTACACCTTC. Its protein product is CASHSGGGGDYGYTF. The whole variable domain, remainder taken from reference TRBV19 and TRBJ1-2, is DGGITQSPKYLFRKEGQNVTLSCEQNLNHDAMYWYRQDPGQGLRLIYYSQIVNDFQKGDIAEGYSVSREKKESFPLTVTSAQKNPTAFYLCASHSGGGGDYGYTFGSGTRLTVV.

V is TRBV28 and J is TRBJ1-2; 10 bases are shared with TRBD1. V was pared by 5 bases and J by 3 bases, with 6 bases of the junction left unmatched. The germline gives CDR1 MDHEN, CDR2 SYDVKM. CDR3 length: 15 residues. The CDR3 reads CASSPGTGDYYGYTF. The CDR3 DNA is TGTGCCAGCAGTCCCGGGACAGGGGATTACTATGGCTACACCTTC.

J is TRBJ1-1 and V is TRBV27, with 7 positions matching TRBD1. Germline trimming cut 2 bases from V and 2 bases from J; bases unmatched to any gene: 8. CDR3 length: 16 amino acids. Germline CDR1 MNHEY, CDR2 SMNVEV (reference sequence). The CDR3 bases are TGTGCCAGCAGTTTAGTCAAGGGGGCGCTAAACACTGAAGCTTTCTTT. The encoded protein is CASSLVKGALNTEAFF.

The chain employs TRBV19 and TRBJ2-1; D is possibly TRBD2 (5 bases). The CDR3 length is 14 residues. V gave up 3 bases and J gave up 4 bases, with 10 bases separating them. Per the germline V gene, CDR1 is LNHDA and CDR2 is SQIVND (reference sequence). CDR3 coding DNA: TGTGCCAGTAGTATGTTACTAGGTTACAATGAGCAGTTCTTC. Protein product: CASSMLLGYNEQFF.

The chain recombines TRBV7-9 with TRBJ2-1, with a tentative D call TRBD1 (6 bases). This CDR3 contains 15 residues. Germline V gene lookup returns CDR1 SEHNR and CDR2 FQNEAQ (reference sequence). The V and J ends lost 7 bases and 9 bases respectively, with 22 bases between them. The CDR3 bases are TGTGCCAGCACCACAAGCGCGCTACAGGGTCGTGAGCAGTTCTTC. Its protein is CASTTSALQGREQFF.

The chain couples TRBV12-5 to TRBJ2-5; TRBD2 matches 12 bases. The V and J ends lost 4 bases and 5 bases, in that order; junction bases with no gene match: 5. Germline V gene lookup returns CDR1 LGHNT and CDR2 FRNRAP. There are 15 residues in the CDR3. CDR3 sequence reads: CASGSMTSGSETQYF. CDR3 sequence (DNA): TGTGCTAGTGGTTCGATGACTAGCGGGAGTGAGACCCAGTACTTC.

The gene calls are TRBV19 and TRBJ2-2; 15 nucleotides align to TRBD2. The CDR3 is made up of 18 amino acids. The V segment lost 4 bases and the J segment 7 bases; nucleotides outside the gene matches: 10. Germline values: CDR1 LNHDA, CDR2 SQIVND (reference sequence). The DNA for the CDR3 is TGTGCCAGTAGTACTACTGGACTAGCGGGAGGGCCCGGCGGGGAGCTGTTTTTT. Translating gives CASSTTGLAGGPGGELFF.